A single TCR beta chain is shown here with its context. This clone was counted only a few times. This clone's antigen is unknown. No base-level quality is on record; no much larger clone is a single base apart. The time point label, as the study defines it: pretreatment peripheral blood. The cohort comprised about 30 patients with locally advanced or metastatic urothelial carcinoma treated at Memorial Sloan Kettering on a trial protocol. Peripheral blood mononuclear cells were collected pretreatment and during treatment, at between 1 and 8 total time points per patient. The Qiagen DNeasy Blood extraction kit was used to purify genomic DNA from total PBMCs and tumor samples. PBMCs were collected pretreatment and during treatment, and were isolated and stored as previously described. Synthetic TCR analog templates were spiked into each PCR to estimate absolute template abundance from read counts. The immunoSEQ assay was used to amplify TCRbeta CDR3 regions from genomic DNA with bias-controlled V and J gene primers. Rearranged TCRbeta segments were sequenced at approximately 20X coverage. The published analysis was carried out like this. Sequencing errors were corrected by clustering, and CDR3s were annotated against IMGT so that V, D and J genes could be assigned. Out-of-frame and stop-codon sequences were excluded, and only productive TCRbeta rearrangements were used in downstream analyses. Clonality was calculated as one minus the Shannon entropy normalized by the log of the number of unique productive sequences. Clones differing between time points or between blood and tumor were identified by Fisher's exact test with Benjamini-Hochberg correction at adjusted p below 0.01. TCRdb's version of the immuneACCESS table is confined to in-frame rearrangements and falls short of the full clone set. An unresolved V gene accounts for under half of the shortfall where checked; the remainder is of unknown origin. V, J and clone size are those of that table, while D and trimming were read from the DNA. Across this sample there are tens of thousands of clones, with approximately 85% seen only once. The ten largest make up about a sixth of the sample.

This entry belongs to a study of PD-L1 blockade in urothelial cancer (dated by TCRdb to about 2017). The study in broad terms: Therapy was started at some point between 2013 and 2015 for all patients, and atezolizumab 1,200 mg was administered intravenously every 3 weeks. Blood samples were analyzed 3 weeks after the start of treatment (second dose) and 6 weeks after the start of treatment. An ECOG performance status of 0 or 1 was recorded for the patients, and 0 to 3 prior chemotherapy regimens had been received by the patients. Pretreatment blood TCR-seq was available for twenty-nine patients, at least one posttreatment blood collection was obtained for some 25 patients, and tumor TCR-seq was available for some 25 patients. Progression-free survival longer than 6 months counted as durable clinical benefit, and TCR features were additionally tested against both progression-free and overall survival. Whole exome sequencing and RNA sequencing of pretreatment tumors were performed alongside TCR sequencing in the same patients. The study, an exploratory multi-omic analysis, examined somatic, immune and clinical correlates of response to PD-L1 blockade with atezolizumab in urothelial cancer. About 85% of the 29 patients were males with bladder-origin urothelial cancer, and about 60% of the 29 reported a prior smoking history. Durable clinical benefit was achieved by nine patients and was not achieved by 20 patients. A median of roughly 140,000 T cells and 85,000 or so unique TCRs was obtained from blood samples, and a median clonality of about 0.08 was observed. TCR sequencing covered pretreatment tumor samples and matched, serially collected peripheral blood taken before and after atezolizumab treatment.

For CDR1 and CDR2, the germline V gene lists MNHNS and SASEGT. After removal of 1 base from V and 10 bases from J, the junction retains 9 bases not matched to a gene. From cysteine to phenylalanine, the CDR3 is 15 amino acids long. Kept here is only the CDR3 DNA, which spans 45 bases and is read in frame from base 1. Broader findings and caveats from the paper: A pretreatment peripheral blood TCR clonality below the median was linked to improved progression-free and overall survival. Greater expansion of tumor-associated TCR clones in peripheral blood 3 weeks after the start of treatment was observed in patients with durable benefit (n of about 20, p = 0.022). Because the sample size was small (n ≈ 30) and many of the analyses were exploratory, the results are meant to be hypothesis-generating.

This chain joins TRBV6-1 to TRBJ2-1; 8 bases in the junction line up with TRBD1. The sample consisted of PBMCs, taken around atezolizumab (anti-PD-L1) treatment. The origin of this receptor is a man between 65 and 80 years old with urothelial cancer. The DNA sequence is as follows: TGTGCCAGCAGTGAAGAGGGGGCCGGACAGGGCGAGCAGTTCTTC. The translation is CASSEEGAGQGEQFF.